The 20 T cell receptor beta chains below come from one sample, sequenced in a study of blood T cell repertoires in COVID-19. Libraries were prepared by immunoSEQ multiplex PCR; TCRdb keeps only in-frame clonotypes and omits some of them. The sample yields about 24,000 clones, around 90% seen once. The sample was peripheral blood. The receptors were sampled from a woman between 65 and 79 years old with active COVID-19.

CDR3 coding DNA: TGTGCCAGCAGCCCGGGTCGGTACCAAGAGACCCAGTACTTC. This codes for CASSPGRYQETQYF. The chain uses TRBV7-8 and TRBJ2-5; no reliable D call. CDR3 size: 14 residues. Trimming took off 5 bases at V and 0 bases at J, with 10 bases between the two ends. Germline CDR1 SGHVS, CDR2 FQNEAQ.

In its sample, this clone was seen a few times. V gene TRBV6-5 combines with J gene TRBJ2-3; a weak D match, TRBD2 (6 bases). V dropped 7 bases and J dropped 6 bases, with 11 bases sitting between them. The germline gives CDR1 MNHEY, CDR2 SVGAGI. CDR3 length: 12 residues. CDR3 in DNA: TGTGCCAGCACTGGAGGGGCCGATACGCAGTATTTT. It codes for CASTGGADTQYF.

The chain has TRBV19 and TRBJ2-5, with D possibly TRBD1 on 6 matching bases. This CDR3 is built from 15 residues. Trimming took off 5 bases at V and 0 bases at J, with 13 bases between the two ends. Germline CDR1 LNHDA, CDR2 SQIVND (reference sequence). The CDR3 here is CASSAYREHQETQYF. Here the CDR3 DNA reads TGTGCCAGTAGTGCCTACAGGGAACACCAAGAGACCCAGTACTTC.

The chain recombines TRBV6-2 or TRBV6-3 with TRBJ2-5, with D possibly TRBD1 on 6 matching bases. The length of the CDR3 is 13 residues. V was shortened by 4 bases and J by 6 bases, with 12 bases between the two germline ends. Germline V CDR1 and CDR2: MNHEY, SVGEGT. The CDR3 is CASSSTGKKTQYF. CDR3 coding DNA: TGTGCCAGCAGTTCCACAGGGAAGAAGACCCAGTACTTC.

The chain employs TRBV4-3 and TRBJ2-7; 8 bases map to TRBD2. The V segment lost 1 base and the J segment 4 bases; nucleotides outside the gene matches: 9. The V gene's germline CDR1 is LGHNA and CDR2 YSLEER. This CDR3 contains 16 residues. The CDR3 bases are TGCGCCAGCAGCCAAGGGTTGTCGCGGGGGGCTTACGAGCAGTACTTC. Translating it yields CASSQGLSRGAYEQYF.

The CDR3 loop reads CASSERQDNGGELFF. As DNA, the CDR3 is TGCGCCAGCAGCGAAAGACAGGATAACGGCGGGGAGCTGTTTTTT. V is TRBV5-1 and J is TRBJ2-2; possibly TRBD1 for D (6 bases). V lost 4 bases and J 7 bases, leaving 17 bases between the germline ends. This CDR3 contains 15 residues. Germline V gene lookup returns CDR1 SGHRS and CDR2 YFSETQ. Looking up the rest from reference TRBV5-1 and TRBJ2-2 gives the full variable domain: KAGVTQTPRYLIKTRGQQVTLSCSPISGHRSVSWYQQTPGQGLQFLFEYFSETQRNKGNFPGRFSGRQFSNSRSEMNVSTLELGDSALYLCASSERQDNGGELFFGEGSRLTVL.

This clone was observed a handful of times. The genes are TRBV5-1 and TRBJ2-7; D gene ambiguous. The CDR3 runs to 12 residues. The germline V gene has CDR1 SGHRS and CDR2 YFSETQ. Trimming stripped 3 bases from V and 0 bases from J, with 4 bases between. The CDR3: CASSYNSYEQYF. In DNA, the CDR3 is TGCGCCAGCAGCTACAACTCCTACGAGCAGTACTTC.

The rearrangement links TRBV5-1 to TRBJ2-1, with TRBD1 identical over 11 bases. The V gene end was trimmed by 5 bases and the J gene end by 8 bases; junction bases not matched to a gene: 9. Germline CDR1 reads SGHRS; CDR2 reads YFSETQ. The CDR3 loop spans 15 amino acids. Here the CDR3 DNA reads TGCGCCAGCAGTTTAGGACAGGGGGCGATTTATGAGCAGTTCTTC. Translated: CASSLGQGAIYEQFF. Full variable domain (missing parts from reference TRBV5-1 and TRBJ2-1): KAGVTQTPRYLIKTRGQQVTLSCSPISGHRSVSWYQQTPGQGLQFLFEYFSETQRNKGNFPGRFSGRQFSNSRSEMNVSTLELGDSALYLCASSLGQGAIYEQFFGPGTRLTVL.

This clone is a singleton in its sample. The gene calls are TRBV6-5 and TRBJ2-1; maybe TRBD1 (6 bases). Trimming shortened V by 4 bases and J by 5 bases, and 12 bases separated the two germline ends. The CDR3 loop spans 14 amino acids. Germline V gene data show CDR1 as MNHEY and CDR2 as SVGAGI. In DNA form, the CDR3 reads TGTGCCAGCAGTTTGGACAGTACCCACAATGAGCAGTTCTTC. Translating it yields CASSLDSTHNEQFF.

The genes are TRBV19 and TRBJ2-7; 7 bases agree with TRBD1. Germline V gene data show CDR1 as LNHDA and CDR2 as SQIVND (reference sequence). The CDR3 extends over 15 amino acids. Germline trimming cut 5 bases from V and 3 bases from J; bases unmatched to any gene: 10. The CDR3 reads CASSSSYRGGYEQYF. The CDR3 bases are TGTGCCAGTAGTTCCTCCTACAGGGGTGGCTACGAGCAGTACTTC.

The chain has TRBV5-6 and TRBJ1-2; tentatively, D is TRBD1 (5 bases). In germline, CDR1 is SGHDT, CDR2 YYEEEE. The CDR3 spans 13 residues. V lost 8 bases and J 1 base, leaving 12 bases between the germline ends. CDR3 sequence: CASQRGLNYGYTF. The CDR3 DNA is TGTGCCAGTCAGAGGGGACTTAACTATGGCTACACCTTC.

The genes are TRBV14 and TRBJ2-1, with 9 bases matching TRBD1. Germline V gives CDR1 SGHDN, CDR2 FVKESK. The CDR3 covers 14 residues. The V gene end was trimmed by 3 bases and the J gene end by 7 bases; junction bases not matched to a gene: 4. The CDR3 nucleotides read TGTGCCAGCAGCCAGGGACAGGGTCTTAATGAGCAGTTCTTC. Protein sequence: CASSQGQGLNEQFF.

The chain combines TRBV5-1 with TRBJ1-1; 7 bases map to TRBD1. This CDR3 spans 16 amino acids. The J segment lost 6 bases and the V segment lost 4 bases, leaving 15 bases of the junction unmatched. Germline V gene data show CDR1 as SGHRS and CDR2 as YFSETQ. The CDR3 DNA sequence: TGCGCCAGCAGCCGTGATCCCGTTTTAAGGGGGCCTGAAGCTTTCTTT. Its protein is CASSRDPVLRGPEAFF.

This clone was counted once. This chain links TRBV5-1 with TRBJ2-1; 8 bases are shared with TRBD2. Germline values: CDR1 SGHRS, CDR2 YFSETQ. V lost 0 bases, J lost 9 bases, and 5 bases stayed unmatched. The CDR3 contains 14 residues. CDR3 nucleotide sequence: TGCGCCAGCAGCTTGGCCGGGGGGGCAGGTGAGCAGTTCTTC. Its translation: CASSLAGGAGEQFF.

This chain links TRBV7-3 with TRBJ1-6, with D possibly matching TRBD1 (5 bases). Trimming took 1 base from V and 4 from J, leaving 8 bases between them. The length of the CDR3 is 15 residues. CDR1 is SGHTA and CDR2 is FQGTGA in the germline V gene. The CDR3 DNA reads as TGTGCCAGCAGCTTAAGTCCAGGGTATAATTCACCCCTCCACTTT. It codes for CASSLSPGYNSPLHF.

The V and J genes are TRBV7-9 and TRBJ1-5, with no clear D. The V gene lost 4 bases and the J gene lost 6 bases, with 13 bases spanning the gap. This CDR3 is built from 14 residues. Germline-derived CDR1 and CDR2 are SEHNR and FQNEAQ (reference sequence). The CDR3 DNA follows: TGTGCCAGCAGCTCCGGGGTCAGGTCTCAGCCCCAGCATTTT. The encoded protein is CASSSGVRSQPQHF.

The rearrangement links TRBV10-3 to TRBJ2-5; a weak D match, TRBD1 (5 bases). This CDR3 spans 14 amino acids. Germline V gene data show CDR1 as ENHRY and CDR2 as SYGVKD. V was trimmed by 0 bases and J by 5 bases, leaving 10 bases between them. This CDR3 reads CAISESTAMETQYF. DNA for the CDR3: TGTGCCATCAGTGAGTCGACAGCAATGGAGACCCAGTACTTC.

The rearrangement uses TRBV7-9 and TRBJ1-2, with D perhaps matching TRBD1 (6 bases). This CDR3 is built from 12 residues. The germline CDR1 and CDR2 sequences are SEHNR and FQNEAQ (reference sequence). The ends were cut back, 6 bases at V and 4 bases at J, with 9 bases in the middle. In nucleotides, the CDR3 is TGTGCCAGCAGGCAAGGGGGCTATGGCTACACCTTC. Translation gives CASRQGGYGYTF.

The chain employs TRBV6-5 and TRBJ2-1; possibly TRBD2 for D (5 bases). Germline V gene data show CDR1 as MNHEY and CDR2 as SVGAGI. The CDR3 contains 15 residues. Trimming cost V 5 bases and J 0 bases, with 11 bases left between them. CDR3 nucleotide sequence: TGTGCCAGCAGTAAGAACCGGGACTCCTACAATGAGCAGTTCTTC. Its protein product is CASSKNRDSYNEQFF.

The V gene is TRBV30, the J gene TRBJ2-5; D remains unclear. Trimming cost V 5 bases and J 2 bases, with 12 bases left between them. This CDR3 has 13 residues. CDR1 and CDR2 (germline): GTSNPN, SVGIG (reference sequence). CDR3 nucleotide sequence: TGTGCCTGGGGCCCTGAGGCACAAGAGACCCAGTACTTC. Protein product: CAWGPEAQETQYF.